This T cell receptor (beta chain) originates from a study of shared clonotypes between healthy human individuals. Background on the study: Each donor's CD4 naive and CD4 memory cells filled three plates apiece, CD8 naive two, and CD8 memory one.

CD45RO negativity and positive selection for CCR7 defined naive CD8 cells, a population that excluded terminally differentiated effector memory CD45RA+ cells. The protocol was immunoSEQ multiplex PCR, while the TCRdb copy is restricted to in-frame clones and leaves out a portion. Of about 2,200,000 clones listed, around 93% are singletons. This CDR3 has 12 amino acids. With V trimmed by 4 bases and J by 5 bases, 2 bases remained unmatched. Germline CDR1 is MGHRA and CDR2 is YSYEKL. Regarding this clone: The antigen remains unidentified.

Whole-study findings and limits: Naive subsets, compared against memory subsets, generally had larger estimated richness values.

Sequencing was carried out using naive CD8+ T cells from PBMCs. The clonotype was recovered from a young man in good health. Some clones in this sample may be carry-over from other donors' samples. The rearrangement uses TRBV4-1 and TRBJ2-7; 7 positions match TRBD1. CDR3: CASSRGTDEQYF. For the CDR3, the DNA is TGCGCCAGCAGCCGAGGGACAGACGAGCAGTACTTC.